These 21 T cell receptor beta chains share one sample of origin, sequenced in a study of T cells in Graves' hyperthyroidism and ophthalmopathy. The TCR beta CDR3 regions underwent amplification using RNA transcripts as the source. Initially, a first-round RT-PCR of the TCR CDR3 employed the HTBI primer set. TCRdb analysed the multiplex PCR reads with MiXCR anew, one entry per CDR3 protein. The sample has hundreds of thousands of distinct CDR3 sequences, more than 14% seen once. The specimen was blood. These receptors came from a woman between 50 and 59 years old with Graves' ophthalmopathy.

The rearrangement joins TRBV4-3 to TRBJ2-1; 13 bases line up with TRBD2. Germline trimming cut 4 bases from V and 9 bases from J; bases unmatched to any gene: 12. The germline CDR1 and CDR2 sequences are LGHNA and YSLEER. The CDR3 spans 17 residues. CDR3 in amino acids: CASSPRAGLAGSGEQFF. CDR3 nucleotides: TGCGCCAGCAGCCCACGAGCGGGACTAGCGGGATCCGGTGAGCAGTTCTTC.

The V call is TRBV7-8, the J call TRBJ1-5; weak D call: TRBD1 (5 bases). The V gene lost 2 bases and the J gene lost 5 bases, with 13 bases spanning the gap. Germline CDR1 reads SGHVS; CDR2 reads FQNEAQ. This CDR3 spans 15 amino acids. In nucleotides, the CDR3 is TGTGCCAGCAGCTTACAGGGAGGAGGGCATCAGCCCCAGCATTTT. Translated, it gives CASSLQGGGHQPQHF.

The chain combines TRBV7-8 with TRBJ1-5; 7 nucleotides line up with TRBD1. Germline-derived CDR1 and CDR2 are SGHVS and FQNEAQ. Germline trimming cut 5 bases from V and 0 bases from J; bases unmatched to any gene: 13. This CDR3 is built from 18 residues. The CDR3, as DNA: TGTGCCAGCAGCCTCGACCGACAGGGCGTCTATAGCAATCAGCCCCAGCATTTT. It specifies CASSLDRQGVYSNQPQHF.

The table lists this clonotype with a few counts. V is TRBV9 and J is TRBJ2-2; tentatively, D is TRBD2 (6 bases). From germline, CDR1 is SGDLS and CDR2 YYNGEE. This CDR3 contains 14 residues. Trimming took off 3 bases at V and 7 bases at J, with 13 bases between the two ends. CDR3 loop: CASSDRPDYGELFF. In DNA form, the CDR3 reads TGTGCCAGCAGCGATCGCCCGGACTACGGGGAGCTGTTTTTT.

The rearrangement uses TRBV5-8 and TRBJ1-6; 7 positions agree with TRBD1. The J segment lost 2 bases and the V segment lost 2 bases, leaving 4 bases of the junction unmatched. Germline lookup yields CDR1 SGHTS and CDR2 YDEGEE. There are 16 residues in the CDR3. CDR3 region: CASSFGGGAYNSPLHF. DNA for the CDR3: TGTGCCAGCAGCTTTGGAGGGGGCGCCTATAATTCACCCCTCCACTTT.

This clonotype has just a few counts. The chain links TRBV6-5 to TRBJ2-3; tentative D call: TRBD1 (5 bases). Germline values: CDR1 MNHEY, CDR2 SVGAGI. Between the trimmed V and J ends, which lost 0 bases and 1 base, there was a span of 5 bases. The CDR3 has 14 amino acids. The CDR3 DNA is TGTGCCAGCAGTTACTCAGGGGGCACAGATACGCAGTATTTT. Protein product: CASSYSGGTDTQYF.

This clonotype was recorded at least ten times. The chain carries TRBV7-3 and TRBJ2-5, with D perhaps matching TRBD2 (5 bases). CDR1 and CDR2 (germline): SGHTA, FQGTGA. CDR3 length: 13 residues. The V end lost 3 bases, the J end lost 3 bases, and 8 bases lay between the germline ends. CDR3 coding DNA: TGTGCCAGCAGCTTTGGGCGGGAAGAGACCCAGTACTTC. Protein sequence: CASSFGREETQYF.

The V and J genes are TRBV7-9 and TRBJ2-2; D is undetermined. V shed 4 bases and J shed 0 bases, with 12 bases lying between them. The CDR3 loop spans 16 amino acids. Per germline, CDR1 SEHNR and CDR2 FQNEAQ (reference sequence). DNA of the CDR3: TGTGCCAGCAGCTCCGGACCCGCCCCGAACACCGGGGAGCTGTTTTTT. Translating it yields CASSSGPAPNTGELFF.

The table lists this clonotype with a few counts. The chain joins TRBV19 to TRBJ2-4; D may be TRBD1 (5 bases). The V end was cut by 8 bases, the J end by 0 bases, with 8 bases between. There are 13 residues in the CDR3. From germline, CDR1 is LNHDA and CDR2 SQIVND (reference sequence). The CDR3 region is CASGHIAKNIQYF. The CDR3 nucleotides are TGTGCCAGTGGACACATAGCCAAAAACATTCAGTACTTC.

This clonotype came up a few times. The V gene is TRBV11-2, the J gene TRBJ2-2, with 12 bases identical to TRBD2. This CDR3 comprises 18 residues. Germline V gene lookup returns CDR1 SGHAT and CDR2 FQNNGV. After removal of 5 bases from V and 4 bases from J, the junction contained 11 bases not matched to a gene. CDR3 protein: CASSPIVLAGGATGELFF. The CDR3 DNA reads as TGTGCCAGCAGCCCCATAGTACTAGCGGGAGGTGCCACCGGGGAGCTGTTTTTT.

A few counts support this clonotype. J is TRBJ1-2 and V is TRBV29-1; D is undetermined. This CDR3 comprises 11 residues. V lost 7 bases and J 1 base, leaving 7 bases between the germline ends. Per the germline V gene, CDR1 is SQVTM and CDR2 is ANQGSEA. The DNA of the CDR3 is TGCAGCGGCGAGGGTAACTATGGCTACACCTTC. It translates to CSGEGNYGYTF.

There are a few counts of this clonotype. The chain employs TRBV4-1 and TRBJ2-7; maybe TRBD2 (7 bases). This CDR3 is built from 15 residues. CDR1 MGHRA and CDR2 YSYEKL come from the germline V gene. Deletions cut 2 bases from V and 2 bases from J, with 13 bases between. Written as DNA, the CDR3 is TGCGCCAGCAGCCAAACAGAGCGGGACACCTACGAGCAGTACTTC. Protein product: CASSQTERDTYEQYF.

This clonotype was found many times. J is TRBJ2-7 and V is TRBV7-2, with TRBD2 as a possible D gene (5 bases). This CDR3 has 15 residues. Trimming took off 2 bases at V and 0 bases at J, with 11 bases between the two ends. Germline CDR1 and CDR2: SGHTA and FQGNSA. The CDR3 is CASSLREGPSYEQYF. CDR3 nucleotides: TGTGCCAGCAGCTTACGAGAGGGTCCCTCCTACGAGCAGTACTTC. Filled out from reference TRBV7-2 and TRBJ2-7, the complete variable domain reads GAGVSQSPSNKVTEKGKDVELRCDPISGHTALYWYRQSLGQGLEFLIYFQGNSAPDKSGLPSDRFSAERTGGSVSTLTIQRTQQEDSAVYLCASSLREGPSYEQYFGPGTRLTVT.

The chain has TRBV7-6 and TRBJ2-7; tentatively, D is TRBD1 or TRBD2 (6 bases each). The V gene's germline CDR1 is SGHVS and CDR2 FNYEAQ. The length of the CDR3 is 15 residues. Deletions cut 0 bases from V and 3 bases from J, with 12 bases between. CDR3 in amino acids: CASSLAEGGYYEQYF. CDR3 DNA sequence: TGTGCCAGCAGCTTAGCTGAGGGGGGATACTACGAGCAGTACTTC.

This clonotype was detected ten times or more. CDR3 nucleotide sequence: TGTGCCAGCAGTGAAGCTTTCGGAGGGGTCCCTGGCTACACCTTC. It is translated as CASSEAFGGVPGYTF. The chain has TRBV6-1 and TRBJ1-2; D is possibly TRBD1 (5 bases). Germline V CDR1 and CDR2: MNHNS, SASEGT. The V gene lost 0 bases and the J gene lost 7 bases, with 15 bases spanning the gap. This CDR3 is 15 amino acids long.

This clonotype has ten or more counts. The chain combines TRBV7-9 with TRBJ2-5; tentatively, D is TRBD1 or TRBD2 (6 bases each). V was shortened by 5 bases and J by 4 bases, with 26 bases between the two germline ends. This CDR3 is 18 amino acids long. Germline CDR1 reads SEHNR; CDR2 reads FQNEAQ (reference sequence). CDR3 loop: CASSTRKGHGDGGETQYF. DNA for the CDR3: TGTGCCAGCAGCACTCGCAAGGGACACGGCGACGGGGGAGAGACCCAGTACTTC. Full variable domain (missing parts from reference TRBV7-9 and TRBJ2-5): DTGVSQNPRHKITKRGQNVTFRCDPISEHNRLYWYRQTLGQGPEFLTYFQNEAQLEKSRLLSDRFSAERPKGSFSTLEIQRTEQGDSAMYLCASSTRKGHGDGGETQYFGPGTRLLVL.

The CDR3 DNA follows: TGTGCCACCAGTGATTTATCTGGGGAAACCGGGGAGCTGTTTTTT. Residues: CATSDLSGETGELFF. The chain carries TRBV24-1 and TRBJ2-2; D is unresolved. The germline V and J ends were trimmed by 1 base and 5 bases, with 10 bases remaining between them. The CDR3 spans 15 residues. Germline lookup yields CDR1 KGHDR and CDR2 SFDVKD.

CDR3 bases: TGTGCCAGCAGCAAAAGACAGGGGGCCCCGAACACCGGGGAGCTGTTTTTT. Protein: CASSKRQGAPNTGELFF. The chain joins TRBV6-1 to TRBJ2-2; 10 positions match TRBD1. Germline CDR1 and CDR2: MNHNS and SASEGT. This CDR3 has 17 amino acids. V lost 6 bases and J lost 0; bases outside the gene matches: 7.

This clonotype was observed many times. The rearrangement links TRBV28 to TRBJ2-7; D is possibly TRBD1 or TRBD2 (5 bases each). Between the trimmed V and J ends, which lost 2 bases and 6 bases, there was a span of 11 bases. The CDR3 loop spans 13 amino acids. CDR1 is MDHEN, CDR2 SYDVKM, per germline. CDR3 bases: TGTGCCAGCAGTTTACACCAGGGACGCGAGCAGTACTTC. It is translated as CASSLHQGREQYF.

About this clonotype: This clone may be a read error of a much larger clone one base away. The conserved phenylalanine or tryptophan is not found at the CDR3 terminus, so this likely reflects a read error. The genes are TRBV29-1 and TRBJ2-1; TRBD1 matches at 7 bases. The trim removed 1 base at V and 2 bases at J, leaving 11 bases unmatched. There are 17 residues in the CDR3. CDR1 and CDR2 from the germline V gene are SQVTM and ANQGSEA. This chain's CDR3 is CSVEALVNRGPYNEQFS. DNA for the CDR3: TGCAGCGTTGAAGCACTCGTGAACAGGGGCCCCTACAATGAGCAGTTCTCC.

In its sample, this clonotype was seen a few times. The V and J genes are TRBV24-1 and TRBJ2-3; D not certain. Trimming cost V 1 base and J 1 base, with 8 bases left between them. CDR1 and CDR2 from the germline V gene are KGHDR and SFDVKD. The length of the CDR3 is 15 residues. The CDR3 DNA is TGTGCCACCAGTGATTTTTTGGGCGGCACAGATACGCAGTATTTT. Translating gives CATSDFLGGTDTQYF.